Below are 27 T cell receptor beta chains sequenced from a single sample in a study of shared clonotypes between healthy human individuals. Only CD45RO-negative cells positively selected for CCR7 counted as naive CD8 cells, so terminally differentiated effector memory CD45RA+ cells were excluded. Measured with immunoSEQ multiplex PCR; TCRdb has only the in-frame clones, and not every one. There are millions of clones in the sample; just under 95% occur only once, and more than 0.95% lies in the top ten. The sample taken for sequencing was naive CD8+ T cells sorted from blood. These receptors came from a man younger than 35 in good health.

This sequence joins TRBV11-2 and TRBJ2-1, with D possibly being TRBD2 (5 bases). Germline CDR1 reads SGHAT; CDR2 reads FQNNGV. The CDR3 runs 15 residues. V was shortened by 5 bases and J by 0 bases, with 11 bases between the two germline ends. CDR3: CASSLEASSYNEQFF. The CDR3 DNA sequence: TGTGCCAGCAGCCTGGAGGCCAGCTCCTACAATGAGCAGTTCTTC.

The chain combines TRBV7-8 with TRBJ1-2; perhaps TRBD1 as D (5 bases). V lost 4 bases and J 4 bases, leaving 13 bases between the germline ends. CDR1 SGHVS and CDR2 FQNEAQ come from the germline V gene. CDR3 length: 14 amino acids. CDR3 coding DNA: TGTGCCAGCAGCTCCCGGGCAGGGATCTATGGCTACACCTTC. The encoded protein is CASSSRAGIYGYTF.

The rearrangement joins TRBV13 to TRBJ2-5; D is undetermined. The CDR3 spans 13 residues. The V gene's germline CDR1 is PRHDT and CDR2 FYEKMQ (reference sequence). V lost 8 bases, J lost 0 bases, and 10 bases lay in between. This CDR3 reads CASRRQDQETQYF. The CDR3 nucleotides read TGTGCCAGCCGCCGGCAGGACCAAGAGACCCAGTACTTC.

This chain connects TRBV27 to TRBJ2-7, with TRBD2 identical over 15 bases. The V gene end was trimmed by 2 bases and the J gene end by 3 bases; junction bases not matched to a gene: 2. The CDR3 runs to 16 residues. Germline V gene data show CDR1 as MNHEY and CDR2 as SMNVEV (reference sequence). The CDR3 DNA is TGTGCCAGCAGTTTAGCGGGACTAGCGGGAGGCTACGAGCAGTACTTC. Its translation: CASSLAGLAGGYEQYF.

The rearrangement uses TRBV11-2 and TRBJ2-7, with 8 bases identical to TRBD1. Per the germline V gene, CDR1 is SGHAT and CDR2 is FQNNGV. This CDR3 region has 16 residues. V lost 2 bases and J lost 1; bases outside the gene matches: 7. Written as DNA, the CDR3 is TGTGCCAGCAGCTTAAGAGGGACAGGAGGGTCCTACGAGCAGTACTTC. Translating gives CASSLRGTGGSYEQYF.

In the case of this clone: Other DNA sequences in the same sample also yield this CDR3. The chain recombines TRBV10-3 with TRBJ1-1; no clear D. The CDR3 extends over 14 amino acids. In germline, CDR1 is ENHRY, CDR2 SYGVKD. V gave up 3 bases and J gave up 3 bases, with 11 bases separating them. In DNA form, the CDR3 reads TGTGCCATCAGTGATGAGGGTTGGGACACTGAAGCTTTCTTT. Translated, it gives CAISDEGWDTEAFF.

This chain links TRBV19 with TRBJ1-6; 8 bases map to TRBD1. Germline V gene sequence: CDR1 LNHDA, CDR2 SQIVND (reference sequence). CDR3 length equals 14 residues. V dropped 7 bases and J dropped 7; count of bases not matched to a gene: 6. The chain's CDR3 is CASTMTGENSPLHF. The CDR3 DNA is TGTGCCAGTACCATGACAGGGGAGAATTCACCCCTCCACTTT.

CDR3 sequence (DNA): TGTGCCAGCAGCGCCGGGTTGGGACTAGCAGACGAGCAGTACTTC. It translates to CASSAGLGLADEQYF. The gene calls are TRBV9 and TRBJ2-7; 9 nucleotides line up with TRBD2. CDR3 size: 15 residues. V lost 3 bases and J lost 5; bases outside the gene matches: 9. Looked up from germline, CDR1 is SGDLS and CDR2 is YYNGEE.

The V and J genes are TRBV6-5 and TRBJ2-3; TRBD2 matches at 9 bases. Germline V gene lookup returns CDR1 MNHEY and CDR2 SVGAGI. V shed 2 bases and J 1 base; nucleotides not matched to a gene: 4. CDR3 length equals 16 residues. The CDR3 DNA follows: TGTGCCAGCAGTTACAGGCGGGAGGGAGGCACAGATACGCAGTATTTT. Encoded protein: CASSYRREGGTDTQYF.

This clone was found once. The J gene is TRBJ1-2, the V gene TRBV27, with D perhaps matching TRBD1 (6 bases). This CDR3 is built from 12 residues. V gave up 7 bases and J gave up 6 bases, with 12 bases separating them. Germline V gives CDR1 MNHEY, CDR2 SMNVEV (reference sequence). The CDR3 sequence is CASTTGGHGYTF. DNA for the CDR3: TGTGCCAGCACTACGGGGGGCCATGGCTACACCTTC.

A single count supports this clone. The chain uses TRBV13 and TRBJ2-2; 13 bases are a match to TRBD2. V lost 5 bases and J lost 4; bases outside the gene matches: 7. Germline V lookup: CDR1 PRHDT, CDR2 FYEKMQ (reference sequence). The length of the CDR3 is 17 residues. The chain's CDR3 is CASSLMRLAGGTGELFF. CDR3 nucleotide sequence: TGTGCCAGCAGCCTGATGAGACTAGCGGGAGGCACCGGGGAGCTGTTTTTT. The entire variable domain, with the rest obtained from reference TRBV13 and TRBJ2-2, is as follows: AAGVIQSPRHLIKEKRETATLKCYPIPRHDTVYWYQQGPGQDPQFLISFYEKMQSDKGSIPDRFSAQQFSDYHSELNMSSLELGDSALYFCASSLMRLAGGTGELFFGEGSRLTVL.

V gene TRBV13 combines with J gene TRBJ2-3, with TRBD2 identical over 9 bases. Trimming at V came to 1 base and at J to 1 base, leaving 6 bases not matched to a gene. Germline CDR1 is PRHDT and CDR2 is FYEKMQ (reference sequence). The CDR3 contains 17 residues. The CDR3 is CASSLVRSGRGTDTQYF. CDR3 in DNA: TGTGCCAGCAGCTTAGTCCGTAGCGGGAGAGGCACAGATACGCAGTATTTT. Using reference TRBV13 and TRBJ2-3 for the parts outside the CDR3, the full variable domain is AAGVIQSPRHLIKEKRETATLKCYPIPRHDTVYWYQQGPGQDPQFLISFYEKMQSDKGSIPDRFSAQQFSDYHSELNMSSLELGDSALYFCASSLVRSGRGTDTQYFGPGTRLTVL.

This rearrangement joins TRBV6-5 to TRBJ1-6; the D is unclear. CDR3 size: 15 residues. Germline V gene sequence: CDR1 MNHEY, CDR2 SVGAGI. Trimming removed 2 bases at V and 6 bases at J, with 11 bases between. The DNA for the CDR3 is TGTGCCAGCAGTTACCAGGAGGGAACTAATTCACCCCTCCACTTT. This encodes CASSYQEGTNSPLHF.

The rearrangement uses TRBV13 and TRBJ2-1, with D uncertain. The ends were cut back, 4 bases at V and 4 bases at J, with 17 bases in the middle. The CDR3 runs 16 residues. Germline V lookup: CDR1 PRHDT, CDR2 FYEKMQ (reference sequence). The CDR3: CASSSLSGALYNEQFF. The CDR3 DNA reads TGTGCCAGCAGCTCCCTATCGGGCGCACTATACAATGAGCAGTTCTTC.

The chain couples TRBV29-1 to TRBJ2-7; D is undetermined. The CDR3 is made up of 13 amino acids. Germline V CDR1 and CDR2: SQVTM, ANQGSEA. The ends were cut back, 4 bases at V and 2 bases at J, with 12 bases in the middle. The CDR3 DNA reads TGCAGCGTTGTGAACAGCGACACCTACGAGCAGTACTTC. Its translation is CSVVNSDTYEQYF.

The chain couples TRBV7-9 to TRBJ2-3; TRBD1 might be the D (5 bases). V gave up 3 bases and J gave up 4 bases, with 20 bases separating them. CDR1 and CDR2 (germline): SEHNR, FQNEAQ (reference sequence). CDR3 length: 17 residues. The CDR3 DNA is TGTGCCAGCAGCTTTGCCCCCCAGGGATTATTGTCAGATACGCAGTATTTT. Translation gives CASSFAPQGLLSDTQYF.

On this clone itself: Other DNA sequences in the same sample also yield this CDR3. The chain employs TRBV30 and TRBJ2-3; D remains ambiguous. The V end was cut by 0 bases, the J end by 3 bases, with 7 bases between. CDR3 length: 13 amino acids. Looked up from germline, CDR1 is GTSNPN and CDR2 is SVGIG (reference sequence). The CDR3 region is CAWSVLSTDTQYF. The CDR3 DNA follows: TGTGCCTGGAGTGTTCTATCGACAGATACGCAGTATTTT.

The chain has TRBV7-2 and TRBJ2-5; D may be TRBD1 or TRBD2 (5 bases each). V was trimmed by 0 bases and J by 5 bases, leaving 13 bases between them. The CDR3 is 15 amino acids. CDR1 SGHTA and CDR2 FQGNSA come from the germline V gene. In nucleotides, the CDR3 is TGTGCCAGCAGCTTAGCTTCTCAGGGACGGGAGACCCAGTACTTC. Translation gives CASSLASQGRETQYF. Complete variable domain (other parts from reference TRBV7-2 and TRBJ2-5): GAGVSQSPSNKVTEKGKDVELRCDPISGHTALYWYRQSLGQGLEFLIYFQGNSAPDKSGLPSDRFSAERTGGSVSTLTIQRTQQEDSAVYLCASSLASQGRETQYFGPGTRLLVL.

The genes are TRBV5-6 and TRBJ1-2, with unresolved D. Germline CDR1 reads SGHDT; CDR2 reads YYEEEE. V lost 1 base and J 4 bases, leaving 20 bases between the germline ends. The length of the CDR3 is 17 residues. CDR3 in DNA: TGTGCCAGCAGCTTGTCAGGATCGGACGGCGTTGCCTATGGCTACACCTTC. Protein: CASSLSGSDGVAYGYTF.

CDR3 DNA: TGTGCCAGCAGTTTTAGCGAAAGCGGGGAAAAACTGTTTTTT. It yields the protein CASSFSESGEKLFF. The J gene is TRBJ1-4, the V gene TRBV6-5; D is unclear. V dropped 4 bases and J dropped 8 bases, with 14 bases sitting between them. The CDR3 extends over 14 amino acids. The germline V gene encodes CDR1 MNHEY and CDR2 SVGAGI.

This chain joins TRBV5-4 and TRBJ1-1, with TRBD1 matching 8 bases. V was clipped by 0 bases and J by 5 bases; unmatched bases: 6. This CDR3 comprises 15 residues. Germline assignment: CDR1 SGHNT and CDR2 YYREEE (reference sequence). The CDR3, as DNA: TGTGCCAGCAGCTTGGGACGGACAGGGAAGACTGAAGCTTTCTTT. This sequence encodes CASSLGRTGKTEAFF.

The gene calls are TRBV2 and TRBJ2-3; 10 bases fit TRBD2. CDR3 size: 15 residues. Unmatched junction bases numbered 4, after V lost 6 bases and J lost 1 base. From germline, CDR1 is SNHLY and CDR2 FYNNEI. This chain's CDR3 is CASRMGTSGTDTQYF. In DNA form, the CDR3 reads TGTGCCAGCAGGATGGGGACTAGCGGCACAGATACGCAGTATTTT.

This chain joins TRBV10-3 and TRBJ1-6; 9 nucleotides agree with TRBD1. The CDR3 contains 15 residues. V gave up 3 bases and J gave up 10 bases; unmatched junction bases: 7. Germline CDR1 is ENHRY and CDR2 is SYGVKD. CDR3: CAISDERTGVSPLHF. The DNA for the CDR3 is TGTGCCATCAGTGACGAAAGGACAGGGGTGTCACCCCTCCACTTT.

This clone appeared once. J is TRBJ1-6 and V is TRBV27; possible D gene TRBD1, 6 bases. CDR1 and CDR2 from the germline V gene are MNHEY and SMNVEV (reference sequence). V lost 3 bases to trimming and J lost 6 bases, with 15 bases between them. The CDR3 sequence is 16 residues long. The CDR3 nucleotides are TGTGCCAGCAGTTTTAAGGGGGGAATCCTTAATTCACCCCTCCACTTT. As protein: CASSFKGGILNSPLHF.

The CDR3 region is CASSSITSGSWNEQFF. In DNA form, the CDR3 reads TGCGCCAGCAGCTCCATCACTAGCGGGAGTTGGAATGAGCAGTTCTTC. The rearrangement uses TRBV5-1 and TRBJ2-1; 11 positions match TRBD2. CDR1 SGHRS and CDR2 YFSETQ come from the germline V gene. Trimming removed 3 bases from V and 7 bases from J; junction bases left unmatched: 9. This CDR3 has 16 residues.

This clone showed up just once. This same CDR3 is encoded by further DNA sequences in the sample. The V gene is TRBV6-5, the J gene TRBJ2-7, with D possibly TRBD1 on 6 matching bases. The CDR3 sequence is 14 residues long. Germline CDR1 and CDR2: MNHEY and SVGAGI. V lost 0 bases to trimming and J lost 2 bases, with 8 bases between them. For the CDR3, the DNA is TGTGCCAGCAGTTACTCTTCAGGGGCCTACGAGCAGTACTTC. It specifies CASSYSSGAYEQYF.

In regard to this clone: The same CDR3 also results from other DNA sequences found in this sample. The V gene is TRBV27, the J gene TRBJ2-1, with no clear D. The CDR3 loop spans 12 amino acids. CDR1 is MNHEY and CDR2 is SMNVEV in the germline V gene (reference sequence). The V end lost 4 bases, the J end lost 8 bases, and 9 bases lay between the germline ends. Here the CDR3 DNA reads TGTGCCAGCAGTTCGACTTGGGATGAGCAGTTCTTC. This encodes CASSSTWDEQFF.